One and the same sample provided the 23 T cell receptor beta chains below, sequenced in a study of T cells after yellow fever vaccination. TCRdb reprocessed the 5' RACE reads with MiXCR, giving one entry per CDR3 protein. The table includes roughly 85,000 distinct CDR3 sequences, about 14% detected once. Sequenced material: CD8+ T cells not binding an NS4B(214-222) dextramer, sorted from PBMCs, taken less than 25 days after the first yellow fever vaccination. The receptors stem from a man between 18 and 35 years old who received the YFV17D yellow fever vaccine.

There are a few counts of this clonotype. This rearrangement joins TRBV7-6 to TRBJ1-5; D is ambiguous. The CDR3 has 15 residues. Germline assignment: CDR1 SGHVS and CDR2 FNYEAQ. V was cut by 0 bases and J by 3 bases, with 9 bases left in between. The CDR3 DNA is TGTGCCAGCAGCTTAGCCGGCGGAACCAATCAGCCCCAGCATTTT. Its protein product is CASSLAGGTNQPQHF.

V gene TRBV20-1 combines with J gene TRBJ2-1; D possibly corresponds to TRBD2 (5 bases). The length of the CDR3 is 14 residues. V lost 6 bases, J lost 9 bases, and 21 bases lay in between. Germline V gives CDR1 DFQATT, CDR2 SNEGSKA (reference sequence). CDR3 loop: CSAPAGQRLGEQFF. The CDR3 region has the DNA TGCAGTGCCCCGGCCGGGCAGCGGTTAGGTGAGCAGTTCTTC.

This clonotype was counted between two and nine times. The V call is TRBV4-1, the J call TRBJ2-2; the D call may be TRBD1 or TRBD2 (5 bases each). Germline V gene lookup returns CDR1 MGHRA and CDR2 YSYEKL. Trimming took off 4 bases at V and 6 bases at J, with 15 bases between the two ends. CDR3 length: 15 residues. CDR3 nucleotide sequence: TGCGCCAGCAGCCTTGGGACGGGTCGGGCCGGGGAGCTGTTTTTT. Translation: CASSLGTGRAGELFF.

This clonotype has just a few counts. The chain is built from TRBV6-1 and TRBJ2-1; maybe TRBD1 (6 bases). Trimming took off 6 bases at V and 4 bases at J, with 16 bases between the two ends. This CDR3 is 15 amino acids long. Germline V gene sequence: CDR1 MNHNS, CDR2 SASEGT. CDR3 sequence reads: CASRRDIGLYNEQFF. The CDR3 nucleotides are TGTGCCAGCAGACGGGACATCGGACTTTACAATGAGCAGTTCTTC.

This clonotype was seen more than once but under ten times. V is TRBV27 and J is TRBJ1-5; weak D call: TRBD1 (6 bases). V was clipped by 5 bases and J by 5 bases, with 10 bases between them. CDR1 MNHEY and CDR2 SMNVEV come from the germline V gene (reference sequence). The CDR3 is 13 residues long. The CDR3 nucleotides are TGTGCCAGCAGTGCAACAGGGTATCAGCCCCAGCATTTT. Encoded protein: CASSATGYQPQHF.

This clonotype was picked up a small number of times. The chain employs TRBV6-4 and TRBJ2-3; 10 positions agree with TRBD2. The germline gives CDR1 MRHNA, CDR2 SNTAGT. With V trimmed by 3 bases and J by 6 bases, 9 bases remained unmatched. The CDR3 has 16 amino acids. The CDR3 DNA reads as TGTGCCAGCAGTGAGTCTAGCGGGGGCCAACTTGATACGCAGTATTTT. Translating it yields CASSESSGGQLDTQYF.

This clonotype was counted between two and nine times. The J gene is TRBJ1-2, the V gene TRBV4-3, with D possibly being TRBD1 (5 bases). This CDR3 is built from 13 residues. The germline V and J ends were trimmed by 0 bases and 4 bases, with 6 bases remaining between them. Germline V gene data show CDR1 as LGHNA and CDR2 as YSLEER. The CDR3 loop is CASSQDQGYGYTF. The CDR3 nucleotides are TGCGCCAGCAGCCAAGACCAGGGCTATGGCTACACCTTC.

V usage is TRBV4-2 and J usage is TRBJ1-5; unclear D gene. The CDR3 is 15 residues long. Between the trimmed V and J ends, which lost 0 bases and 1 base, there was a span of 7 bases. Germline CDR1 and CDR2: LGHNA and YNFKEQ. DNA of the CDR3: TGTGCCAGCAGCCAAGAAACGGGAAGCAATCAGCCCCAGCATTTT. As protein: CASSQETGSNQPQHF.

This clonotype was observed a handful of times. The chain couples TRBV19 to TRBJ2-1; D not resolved. Germline V gene sequence: CDR1 LNHDA, CDR2 SQIVND (reference sequence). Trimming stripped 1 base from V and 1 base from J, with 11 bases between. The CDR3 runs 16 residues. CDR3: CASSIGRRISYNEQFF. The CDR3 DNA is TGTGCCAGTAGTATAGGGCGGCGAATATCCTACAATGAGCAGTTCTTC.

In its sample, this clonotype was seen a few times. DNA of the CDR3: TGTGCCACCAGCGAAACAGGGGATAGCACAGATACGCAGTATTTT. This gives the protein CATSETGDSTDTQYF. This chain connects TRBV24-1 to TRBJ2-3, with TRBD1 identical over 7 bases. CDR1 and CDR2 (germline): KGHDR, SFDVKD. Trimming cost V 7 bases and J 0 bases; bases outside gene matches: 6. The CDR3 is 15 amino acids.

In this sample, this clonotype turned up a few times. The chain joins TRBV27 to TRBJ1-1, with 10 bases that match TRBD1. After removal of 5 bases from V and 1 base from J, the junction contained 19 bases not matched to a gene. CDR3 length: 20 amino acids. Germline V gene sequence: CDR1 MNHEY, CDR2 SMNVEV (reference sequence). In DNA form, the CDR3 reads TGTGCCAGCAGTCTCTACCCCGGGACAGGGGTCTATATACCGAACACTGAAGCTTTCTTT. This sequence encodes CASSLYPGTGVYIPNTEAFF.

Only a few counts were recorded for this clonotype. V usage is TRBV12-5 and J usage is TRBJ2-2; D is possibly TRBD1 (5 bases). Germline CDR1 is LGHNT and CDR2 is FRNRAP. Trimming took 1 base from V and 7 from J, leaving 16 bases between them. The CDR3 sequence is 16 residues long. CDR3 amino acids: CASGLGGREGGGELFF. The CDR3 coding sequence is TGTGCTAGTGGTTTGGGGGGCAGGGAAGGCGGCGGGGAGCTGTTTTTT.

In its sample, this clonotype was seen many times. The chain recombines TRBV12-2 with TRBJ2-5. TRBV12-2 corresponds to a pseudogene. This CDR3 contains 13 residues. The CDR3 nucleotides are TGTGCAAGTCGCTTCATAGGAGAAGAGACCCAGTACTTC. As protein: CASRFIGEETQYF.

Only a few counts were recorded for this clonotype. The chain carries TRBV11-2 and TRBJ2-1, with TRBD1 identical over 7 bases. V was clipped by 5 bases and J by 4 bases; unmatched bases: 5. Germline V gene data show CDR1 as SGHAT and CDR2 as FQNNGV. The CDR3 covers 14 residues. CDR3 sequence reads: CASSRGQAYNEQFF. In DNA form, the CDR3 reads TGTGCCAGCAGCCGAGGACAGGCGTACAATGAGCAGTTCTTC.

This clonotype showed up many times. This chain connects TRBV6-6 to TRBJ2-7; possible D gene TRBD2, 5 bases. The V gene lost 10 bases and the J gene lost 3 bases, with 13 bases spanning the gap. In germline, CDR1 is MNHNY, CDR2 SVGAGI (reference sequence). CDR3 length: 12 amino acids. CDR3 protein: CATFAGLYEQYF. DNA for the CDR3: TGTGCCACCTTCGCGGGCCTCTACGAGCAGTACTTC.

This clonotype was seen a handful of times. This CDR3 reads CASSLIAGGDEQFF. DNA for the CDR3: TGTGCCAGCAGCCTCATAGCGGGGGGAGATGAGCAGTTCTTC. The chain recombines TRBV3-1 with TRBJ2-1, with TRBD2 identical over 10 bases. The CDR3 is 14 amino acids. Germline CDR1 is LGHDT and CDR2 is YNNKEL (reference sequence). Losses at the gene ends were 4 bases for V and 8 bases for J; bases not matched to a gene: 5.

The sample holds a few counts of this clonotype. The chain recombines TRBV5-1 with TRBJ2-7, with TRBD1 as a possible D gene (6 bases). The CDR3 spans 14 residues. Germline CDR1 is SGHRS and CDR2 is YFSETQ. Trimming removed 3 bases at V and 3 bases at J, with 13 bases between. In DNA form, the CDR3 reads TGCGCCAGCAGCTGCCGGGACACGATCTACGAGCAGTACGTC. Protein sequence: CASSCRDTIYEQYV.

This clonotype was detected a few times. The chain has TRBV18 and TRBJ2-1; 7 bases line up with TRBD1. Per germline, CDR1 KGHSH and CDR2 LQKENI. The CDR3 loop spans 17 amino acids. V lost 0 bases, J lost 1 base, and 6 bases stayed unmatched. The CDR3 protein is CASSPPSGTASYNEQFF. In DNA, the CDR3 is TGTGCCAGCTCACCACCTTCCGGGACAGCTTCCTACAATGAGCAGTTCTTC.

The V and J genes are TRBV7-9 and TRBJ1-2; perhaps TRBD1 as D (6 bases). This CDR3 is built from 15 residues. Germline CDR1 SEHNR, CDR2 FQNEAQ (reference sequence). The V gene lost 2 bases and the J gene lost 1 base, with 11 bases spanning the gap. The CDR3 protein is CASSLITGLNYGYTF. The CDR3 nucleotides read TGTGCCAGCAGCTTAATAACAGGGCTTAACTATGGCTACACCTTC.

The CDR3 DNA reads as TGTGCCATCAGCCCCACGGGCCTGGGGATCGAGCAGTTCTTC. This encodes CAISPTGLGIEQFF. The chain uses TRBV10-3 and TRBJ2-1; D gene uncertain. This CDR3 contains 14 residues. Trimming took off 6 bases at V and 10 bases at J, with 19 bases between the two ends. Germline V gene lookup returns CDR1 ENHRY and CDR2 SYGVKD.

Only a few counts were recorded for this clonotype. The gene calls are TRBV19 and TRBJ1-1; D is ambiguous. The CDR3 spans 15 residues. V was cut by 3 bases and J by 0 bases, with 11 bases left in between. Germline CDR1 is LNHDA and CDR2 is SQIVND (reference sequence). The CDR3 DNA follows: TGTGCCAGTAGTATCAAGGGAATCCTGAACACTGAAGCTTTCTTT. Translation: CASSIKGILNTEAFF. The complete variable domain, with remaining parts taken from reference TRBV19 and TRBJ1-1, reads DGGITQSPKYLFRKEGQNVTLSCEQNLNHDAMYWYRQDPGQGLRLIYYSQIVNDFQKGDIAEGYSVSREKKESFPLTVTSAQKNPTAFYLCASSIKGILNTEAFFGQGTRLTVV.

V and J are TRBV4-2 and TRBJ1-5, with TRBD1 as a possible D gene (5 bases). The V gene's germline CDR1 is LGHNA and CDR2 YNFKEQ. Trimming left V 0 bases short and J 4 bases short, with 10 bases between. The CDR3 totals 15 residues. CDR3 sequence reads: CASSQESRANQPQHF. CDR3 nucleotides: TGTGCCAGCAGCCAAGAATCCAGGGCGAATCAGCCCCAGCATTTT.

This chain connects TRBV28 to TRBJ2-3; the D is unclear. The germline V and J ends were trimmed by 5 bases and 5 bases, with 8 bases remaining between them. The CDR3 is 12 amino acids. Germline CDR1 MDHEN, CDR2 SYDVKM. As DNA, the CDR3 is TGTGCCAGCAGTCCGGATGGAGATACGCAGTATTTT. This gives the protein CASSPDGDTQYF.